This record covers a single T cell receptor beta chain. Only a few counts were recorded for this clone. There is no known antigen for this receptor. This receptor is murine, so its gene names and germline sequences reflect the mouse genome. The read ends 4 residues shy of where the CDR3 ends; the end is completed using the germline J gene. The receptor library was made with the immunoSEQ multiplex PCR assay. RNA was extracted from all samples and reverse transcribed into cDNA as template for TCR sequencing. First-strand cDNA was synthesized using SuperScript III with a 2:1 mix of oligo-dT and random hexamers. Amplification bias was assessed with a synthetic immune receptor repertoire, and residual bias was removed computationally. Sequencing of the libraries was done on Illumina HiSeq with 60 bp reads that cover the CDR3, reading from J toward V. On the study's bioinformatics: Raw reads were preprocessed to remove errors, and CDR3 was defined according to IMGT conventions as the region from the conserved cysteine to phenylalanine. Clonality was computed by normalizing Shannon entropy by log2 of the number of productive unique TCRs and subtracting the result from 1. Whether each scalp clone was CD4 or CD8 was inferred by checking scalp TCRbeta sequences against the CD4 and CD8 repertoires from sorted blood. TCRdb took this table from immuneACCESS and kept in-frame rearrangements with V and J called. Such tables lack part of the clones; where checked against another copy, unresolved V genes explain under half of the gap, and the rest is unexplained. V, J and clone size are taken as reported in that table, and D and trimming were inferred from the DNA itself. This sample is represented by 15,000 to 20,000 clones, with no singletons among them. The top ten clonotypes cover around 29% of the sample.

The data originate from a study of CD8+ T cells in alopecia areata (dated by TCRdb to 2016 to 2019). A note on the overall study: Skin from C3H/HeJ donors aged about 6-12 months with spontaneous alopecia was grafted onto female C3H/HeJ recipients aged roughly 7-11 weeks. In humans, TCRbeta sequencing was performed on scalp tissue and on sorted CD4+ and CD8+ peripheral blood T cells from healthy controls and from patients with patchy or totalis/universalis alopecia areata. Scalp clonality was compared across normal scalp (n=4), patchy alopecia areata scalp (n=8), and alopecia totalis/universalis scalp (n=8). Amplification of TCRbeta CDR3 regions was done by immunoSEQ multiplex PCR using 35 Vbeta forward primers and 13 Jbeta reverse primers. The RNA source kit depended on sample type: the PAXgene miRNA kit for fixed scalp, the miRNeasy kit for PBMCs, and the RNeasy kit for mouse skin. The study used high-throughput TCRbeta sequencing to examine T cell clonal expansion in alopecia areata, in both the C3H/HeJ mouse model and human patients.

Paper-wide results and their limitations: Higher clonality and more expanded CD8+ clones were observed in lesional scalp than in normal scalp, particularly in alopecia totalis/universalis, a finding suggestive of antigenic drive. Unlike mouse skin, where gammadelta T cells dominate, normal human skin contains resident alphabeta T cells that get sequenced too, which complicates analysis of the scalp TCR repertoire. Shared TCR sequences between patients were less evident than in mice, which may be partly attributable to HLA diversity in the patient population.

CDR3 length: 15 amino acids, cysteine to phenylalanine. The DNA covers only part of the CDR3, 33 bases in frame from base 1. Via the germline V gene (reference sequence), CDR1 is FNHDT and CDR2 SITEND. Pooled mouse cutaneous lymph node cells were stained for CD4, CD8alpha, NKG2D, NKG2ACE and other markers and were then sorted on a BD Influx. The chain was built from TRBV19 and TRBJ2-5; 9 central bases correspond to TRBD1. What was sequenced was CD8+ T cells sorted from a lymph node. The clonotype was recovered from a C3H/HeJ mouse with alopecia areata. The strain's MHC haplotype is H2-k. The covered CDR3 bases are TGTGCCAGCAGTATAGAGGGGACAGGGAGGGAC. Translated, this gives CASSIEGTGRD. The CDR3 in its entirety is CASSIEGTGRDTQYF.